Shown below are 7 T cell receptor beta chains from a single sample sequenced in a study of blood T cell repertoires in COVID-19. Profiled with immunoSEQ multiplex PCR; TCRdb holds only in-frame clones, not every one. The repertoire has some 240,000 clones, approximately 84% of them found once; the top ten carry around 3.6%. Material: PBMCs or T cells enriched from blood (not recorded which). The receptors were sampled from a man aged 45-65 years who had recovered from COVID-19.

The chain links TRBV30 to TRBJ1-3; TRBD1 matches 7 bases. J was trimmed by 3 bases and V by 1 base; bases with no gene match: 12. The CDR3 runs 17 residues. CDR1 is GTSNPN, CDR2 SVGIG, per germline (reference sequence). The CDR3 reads CAWSAIPDRAGGNTIYF. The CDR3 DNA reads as TGTGCCTGGAGTGCTATCCCCGACAGGGCTGGTGGAAACACCATATATTTT.

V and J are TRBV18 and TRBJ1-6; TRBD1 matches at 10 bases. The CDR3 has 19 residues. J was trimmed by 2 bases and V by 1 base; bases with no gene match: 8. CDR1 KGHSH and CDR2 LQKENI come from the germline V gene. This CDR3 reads CASSPQGQGDGTYNSPLHF. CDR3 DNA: TGTGCCAGCTCACCACAAGGACAGGGGGATGGGACCTATAATTCACCCCTCCACTTT. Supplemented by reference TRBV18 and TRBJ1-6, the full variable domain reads NAGVMQNPRHLVRRRGQEARLRCSPMKGHSHVYWYRQLPEEGLKFMVYLQKENIIDESGMPKERFSAEFPKEGPSILRIQQVVRGDSAAYFCASSPQGQGDGTYNSPLHFGNGTRLTVT.

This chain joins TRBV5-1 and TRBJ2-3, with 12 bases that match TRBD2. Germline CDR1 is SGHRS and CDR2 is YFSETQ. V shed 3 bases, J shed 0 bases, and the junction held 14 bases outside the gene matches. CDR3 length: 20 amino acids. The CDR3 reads CASSSLAGGPSISSTDTQYF. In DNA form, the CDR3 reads TGCGCCAGCAGCTCTCTAGCGGGAGGGCCATCCATCTCTAGCACAGATACGCAGTATTTT.

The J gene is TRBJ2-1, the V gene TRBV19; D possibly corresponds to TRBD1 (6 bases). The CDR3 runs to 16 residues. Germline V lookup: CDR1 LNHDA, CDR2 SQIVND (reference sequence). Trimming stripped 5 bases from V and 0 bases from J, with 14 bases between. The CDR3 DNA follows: TGTGCCAGTAGTGCCCTGACAGGAAGCTCCTACAATGAGCAGTTCTTC. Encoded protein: CASSALTGSSYNEQFF.

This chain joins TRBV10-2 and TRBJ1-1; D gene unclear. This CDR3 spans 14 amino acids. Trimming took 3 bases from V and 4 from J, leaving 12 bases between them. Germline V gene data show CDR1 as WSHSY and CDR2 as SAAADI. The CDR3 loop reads CASSDSAGGTEAFF. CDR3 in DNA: TGCGCCAGCAGTGATTCCGCCGGTGGCACTGAAGCTTTCTTT.

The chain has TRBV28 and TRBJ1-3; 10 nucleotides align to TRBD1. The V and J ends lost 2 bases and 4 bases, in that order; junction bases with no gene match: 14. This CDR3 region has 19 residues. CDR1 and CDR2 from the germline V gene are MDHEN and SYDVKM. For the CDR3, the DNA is TGTGCCAGCAGTTTACACCTTAGTCCGACAGGGGGCATGGGAAACACCATATATTTT. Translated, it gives CASSLHLSPTGGMGNTIYF.

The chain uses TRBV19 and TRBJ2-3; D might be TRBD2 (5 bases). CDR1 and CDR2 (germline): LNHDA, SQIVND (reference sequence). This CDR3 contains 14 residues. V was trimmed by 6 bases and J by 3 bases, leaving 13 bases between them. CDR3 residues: CASSASTGTDTQYF. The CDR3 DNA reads TGTGCCAGTAGCGCATCGACGGGAACAGATACGCAGTATTTT.